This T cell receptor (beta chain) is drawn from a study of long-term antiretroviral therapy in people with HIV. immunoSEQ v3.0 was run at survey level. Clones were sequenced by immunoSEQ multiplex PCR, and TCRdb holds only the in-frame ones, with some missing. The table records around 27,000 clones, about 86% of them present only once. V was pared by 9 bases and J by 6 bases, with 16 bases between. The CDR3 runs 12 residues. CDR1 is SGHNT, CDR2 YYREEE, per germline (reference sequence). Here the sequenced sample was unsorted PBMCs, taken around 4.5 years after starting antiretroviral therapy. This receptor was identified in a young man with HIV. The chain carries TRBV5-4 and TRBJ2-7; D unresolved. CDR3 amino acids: CATRQVGGEQYF. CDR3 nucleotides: TGTGCCACAAGGCAGGTCGGCGGCGAGCAGTACTTC.